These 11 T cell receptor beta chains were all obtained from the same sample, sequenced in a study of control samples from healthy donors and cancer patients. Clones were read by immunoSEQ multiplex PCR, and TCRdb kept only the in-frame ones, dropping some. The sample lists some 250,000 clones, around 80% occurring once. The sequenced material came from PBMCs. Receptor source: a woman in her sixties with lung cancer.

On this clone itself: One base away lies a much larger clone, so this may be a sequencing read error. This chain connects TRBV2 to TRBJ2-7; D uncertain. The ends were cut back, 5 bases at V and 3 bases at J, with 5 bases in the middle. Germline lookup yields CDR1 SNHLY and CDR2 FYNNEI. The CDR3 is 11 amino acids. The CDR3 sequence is CASSFDYEQYF. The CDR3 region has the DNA TGTGCCAGCAGTTTCGACTACGAGCAGTACTTC.

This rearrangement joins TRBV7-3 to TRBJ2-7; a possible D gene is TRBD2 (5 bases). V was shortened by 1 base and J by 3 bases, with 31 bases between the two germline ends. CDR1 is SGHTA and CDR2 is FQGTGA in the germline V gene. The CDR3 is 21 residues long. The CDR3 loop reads CASSLKGLKDDLALLYYEQYF. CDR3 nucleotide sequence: TGTGCCAGCAGCTTAAAAGGCCTCAAGGACGACTTAGCGCTACTTTACTACGAGCAGTACTTC.

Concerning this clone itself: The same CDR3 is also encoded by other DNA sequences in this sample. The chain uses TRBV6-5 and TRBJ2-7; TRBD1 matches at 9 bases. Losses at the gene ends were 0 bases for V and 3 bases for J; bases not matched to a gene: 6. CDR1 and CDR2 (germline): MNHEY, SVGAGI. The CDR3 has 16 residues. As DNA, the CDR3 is TGTGCCAGCAGTTACTCGAGGACAGGGGATAGCTACGAGCAGTACTTC. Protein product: CASSYSRTGDSYEQYF.

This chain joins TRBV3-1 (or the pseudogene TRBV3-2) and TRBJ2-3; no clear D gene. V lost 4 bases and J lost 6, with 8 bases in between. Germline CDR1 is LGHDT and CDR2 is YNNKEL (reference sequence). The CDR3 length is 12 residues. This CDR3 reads CASSRLRDTQYF. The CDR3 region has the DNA TGTGCCAGCAGCCGCTTGCGCGATACGCAGTATTTT.

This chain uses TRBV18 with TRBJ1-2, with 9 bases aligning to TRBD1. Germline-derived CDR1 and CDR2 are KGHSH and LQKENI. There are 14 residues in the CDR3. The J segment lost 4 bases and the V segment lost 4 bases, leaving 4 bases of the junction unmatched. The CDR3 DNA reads TGTGCCAGCTCACAGGGACAGGGCTCCTATGGCTACACCTTC. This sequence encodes CASSQGQGSYGYTF.

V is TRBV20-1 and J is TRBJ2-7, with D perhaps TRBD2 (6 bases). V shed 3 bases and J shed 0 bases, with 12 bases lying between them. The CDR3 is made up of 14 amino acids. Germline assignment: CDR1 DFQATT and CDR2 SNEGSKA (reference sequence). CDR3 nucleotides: TGCAGTGCTAGTAAAGCGGGTTACTCCTACGAGCAGTACTTC. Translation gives CSASKAGYSYEQYF.

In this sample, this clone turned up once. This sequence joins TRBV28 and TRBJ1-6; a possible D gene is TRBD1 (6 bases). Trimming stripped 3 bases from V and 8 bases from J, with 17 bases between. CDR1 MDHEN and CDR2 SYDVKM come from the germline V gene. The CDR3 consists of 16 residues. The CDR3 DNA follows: TGTGCCAGCAGTTTGGGGGCCCGCGGGGGCTATTCACCCCTCCACTTT. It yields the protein CASSLGARGGYSPLHF.

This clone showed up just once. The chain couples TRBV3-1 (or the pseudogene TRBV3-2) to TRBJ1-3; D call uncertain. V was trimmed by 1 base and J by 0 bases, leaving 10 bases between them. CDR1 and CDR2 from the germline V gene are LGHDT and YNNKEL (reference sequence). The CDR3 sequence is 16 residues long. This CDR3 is CASSQAVTLSGNTIYF. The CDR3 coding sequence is TGTGCCAGCAGCCAAGCTGTAACCCTCTCTGGAAACACCATATATTTT.

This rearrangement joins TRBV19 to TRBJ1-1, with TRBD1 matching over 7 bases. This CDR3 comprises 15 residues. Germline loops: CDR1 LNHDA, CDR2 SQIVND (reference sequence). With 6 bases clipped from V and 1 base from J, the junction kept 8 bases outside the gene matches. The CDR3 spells CASRDGQAKNTEAFF. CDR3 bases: TGTGCCAGTAGGGACGGACAGGCTAAGAACACTGAAGCTTTCTTT.

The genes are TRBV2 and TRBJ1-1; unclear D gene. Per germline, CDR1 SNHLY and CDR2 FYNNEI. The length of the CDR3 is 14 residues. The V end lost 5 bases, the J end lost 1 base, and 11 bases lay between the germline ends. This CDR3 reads CASSPQITNTEAFF. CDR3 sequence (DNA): TGTGCCAGCAGTCCTCAGATCACGAACACTGAAGCTTTCTTT.

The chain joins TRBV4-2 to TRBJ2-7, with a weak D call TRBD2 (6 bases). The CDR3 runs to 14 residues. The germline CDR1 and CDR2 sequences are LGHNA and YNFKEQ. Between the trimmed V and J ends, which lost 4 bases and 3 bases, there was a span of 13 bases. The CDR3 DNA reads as TGTGCCAGCAGCCGGGGGACTTCCTTCTACGAGCAGTACTTC. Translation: CASSRGTSFYEQYF.